This T cell receptor (beta chain) is from a study of cytomegalovirus exposure and HLA in healthy donors. Whole-study findings and limits: The classifier was said to identify cytomegalovirus status with high specificity and sensitivity. Common viral pathogens seemed, in a later analysis, to connect with several of the most significant clusters.

Comment on this clone: Its specificity is unknown.

The germline CDR1 and CDR2 sequences are MDHEN and SYDVKM. The V gene lost 6 bases and the J gene lost 4 bases, with 9 bases spanning the gap. The CDR3 runs 12 residues. Primers included in the PCR were 60 Vbeta and 13 Jbeta primers. Measured with immunoSEQ multiplex PCR; TCRdb has only the in-frame clones, and not every one. The sample has about 120,000 clones, and its top ten clones hold about 1.5%. Healthy bone marrow donors made up the donor group. Donors were nominally healthy when sampled, though unrecorded immune exposures were likely. The TCR sequence derives from a woman in her 40s in good health and CMV-seropositive. The chain uses TRBV28 and TRBJ1-1; the D is unclear. What was sequenced was PBMCs. Written as DNA, the CDR3 is TGTGCCAGCAGCCGGGTGGTCACTGAAGCTTTCTTT. This translates into CASSRVVTEAFF.